Sequencing of this T cell receptor beta chain was carried out in a study of blood T cells in healthy people across ages. CDR1 is SGHKS and CDR2 is YYEKEE in the germline V gene (reference sequence). The CDR3 consists of 15 residues. V was trimmed by 0 bases and J by 7 bases, leaving 15 bases between them. Findings and caveats of the study: Long-lived donors carried more naive CD4+ cells and greater diversity than aged donors.

Turning to this clonotype: Its target is not known.

A second PCR of about 7 to 12 cycles used a sample-barcoded 5' primer and a J-beta primer mix. TCRdb fed the 5' RACE reads into MiXCR, producing one record per CDR3 protein. This table has 780,000 or so distinct CDR3 sequences, roughly 56% appearing once. The people who gave samples were healthy Caucasians from Russia, aged roughly 6 to 90. Staff drew 9 to 10 milliliters of peripheral blood from each donor. The total RNA that was extracted per sample amounted to at least 6 micrograms. The receptor's source is a man aged 35 to 55 in good health. The chain recombines TRBV5-5 with TRBJ2-3; D may be TRBD1 (6 bases). Sequencing used blood. The CDR3 protein is CASSLEVGTQYTQYF. In DNA form, the CDR3 reads TGTGCCAGCAGCTTGGAGGTCGGGACACAGTATACGCAGTATTTT.